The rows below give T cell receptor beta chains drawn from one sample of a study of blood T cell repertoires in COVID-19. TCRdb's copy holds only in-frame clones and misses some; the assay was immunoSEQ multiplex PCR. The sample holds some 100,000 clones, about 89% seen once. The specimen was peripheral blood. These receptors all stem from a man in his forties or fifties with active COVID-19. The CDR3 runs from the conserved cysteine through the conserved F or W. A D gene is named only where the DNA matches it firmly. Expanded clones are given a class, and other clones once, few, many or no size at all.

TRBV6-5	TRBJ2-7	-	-	TGTGCCAGCAGTTACCCGGAGGGAGCAGTCTCCTACGAGCAGTACTTC	CASSYPEGAVSYEQYF
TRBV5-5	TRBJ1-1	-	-	TGTGCCAGCGAAGCGGGAAGGGGATGGGAAGCTTTCTTT	CASEAGRGWEAFF
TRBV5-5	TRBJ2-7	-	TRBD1	TGTGCCAGCAGCTTGCAGGGGGCCTACGAGCAGTACTTC	CASSLQGAYEQYF
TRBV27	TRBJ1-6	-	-	TGTGCCAGCAGTTTCTCCTTTCTTCTTCCCCTCCACTTT	CASSFSFLLPLHF
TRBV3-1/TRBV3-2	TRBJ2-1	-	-	TGTGCCAGCAGCCAAGATCACTGGCGCACAGGGAGCTCCTACAATGAGCAGTTCTTC	CASSQDHWRTGSSYNEQFF
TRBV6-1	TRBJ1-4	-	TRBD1	TGTGCCAGCAGTGTGACGTCAGGGGGTGCTGGGGAAAAACTGTTTTTT	CASSVTSGGAGEKLFF
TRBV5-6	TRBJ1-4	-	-	TGTGCCAGCAGCTTCTGGACAGATCCAACTAATGAAAAACTGTTTTTT	CASSFWTDPTNEKLFF
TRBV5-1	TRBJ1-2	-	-	TGCGCCAGCAGCCCACAGGACAGCGTTAACTATGGCTACACCTTC	CASSPQDSVNYGYTF
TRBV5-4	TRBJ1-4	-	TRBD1	TGTGCCAGCAGCTCGACAGGGCCTAATGAAAAACTGTTTTTT	CASSSTGPNEKLFF
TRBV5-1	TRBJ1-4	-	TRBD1	TGCGCCAGCAGCACCTCCGGGACAGAGAATGAAAAACTGTTTTTT	CASSTSGTENEKLFF
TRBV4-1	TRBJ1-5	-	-	TGCGCCAGCAGCCAATATGTAGACAAGAATCAGCCCCAGCATTTT	CASSQYVDKNQPQHF
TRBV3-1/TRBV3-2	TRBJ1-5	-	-	TGTGCCAGCAGCCAAACAGCTAATCAGCCCCAGCATTTT	CASSQTANQPQHF
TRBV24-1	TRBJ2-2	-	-	TGTGCCACCAGTGATCTGAGAAACACCGGGGAGCTGTTTTTT	CATSDLRNTGELFF
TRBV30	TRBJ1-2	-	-	TGTGCCTGGAGTGACGGAGAAAACTATGGCTACACCTTC	CAWSDGENYGYTF
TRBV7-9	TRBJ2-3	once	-	TGTGCCAGCAGCTTAGTACCGAGCGCATCTAGCACAGATACGCAGTATTTT	CASSLVPSASSTDTQYF
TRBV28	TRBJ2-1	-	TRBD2	TGTGCCAGCAGTTCTCGGCGACTAGCGGGCAACAATGAGCAGTTCTTC	CASSSRRLAGNNEQFF
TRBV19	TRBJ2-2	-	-	TGTGCCAGTGGCCGGAACACCGGGGAGCTGTTTTTT	CASGRNTGELFF
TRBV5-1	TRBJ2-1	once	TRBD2	TGCGCCAGCAGCCGTAGCGGGAGTACGTATGAGCAGTTCTTC	CASSRSGSTYEQFF
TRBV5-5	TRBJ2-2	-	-	TGTGCCAGCAGCTCGGTTACGAATACCGGGGAGCTGTTTTTT	CASSSVTNTGELFF
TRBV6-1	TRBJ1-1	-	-	TGTGCCAGCAGTGAAATGAGGGTATTGGGGGCTTTCTTT	CASSEMRVLGAFF
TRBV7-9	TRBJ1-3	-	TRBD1	TGTGCCAGCAGCCCACAGGGGTCTGGAAACACCATATATTTT	CASSPQGSGNTIYF
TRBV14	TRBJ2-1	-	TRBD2	TGTGCCAGCAGCCACACCGGGACTAGCAGAACCCCCTCAGGTTTCTTC	CASSHTGTSRTPSGFF